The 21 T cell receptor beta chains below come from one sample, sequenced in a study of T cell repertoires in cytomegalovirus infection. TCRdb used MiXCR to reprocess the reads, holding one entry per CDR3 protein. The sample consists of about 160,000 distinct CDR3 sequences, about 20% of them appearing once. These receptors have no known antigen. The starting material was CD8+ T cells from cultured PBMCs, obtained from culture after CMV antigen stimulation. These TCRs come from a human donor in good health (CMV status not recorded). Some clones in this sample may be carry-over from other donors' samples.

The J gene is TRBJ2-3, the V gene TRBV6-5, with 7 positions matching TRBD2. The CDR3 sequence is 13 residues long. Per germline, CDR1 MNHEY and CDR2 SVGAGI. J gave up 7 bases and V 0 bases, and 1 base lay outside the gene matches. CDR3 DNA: TGTGCCAGCAGTTACTCGGGACTAAATACGCAGTATTTT. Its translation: CASSYSGLNTQYF.

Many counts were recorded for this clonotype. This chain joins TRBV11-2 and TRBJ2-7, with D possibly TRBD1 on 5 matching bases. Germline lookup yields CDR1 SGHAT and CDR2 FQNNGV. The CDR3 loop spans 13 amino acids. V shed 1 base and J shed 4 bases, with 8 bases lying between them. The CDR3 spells CASSLGTSYEQYF. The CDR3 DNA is TGTGCCAGCAGCTTAGGGACATCGTACGAGCAGTACTTC.

Written as DNA, the CDR3 is TGTGCCAGCAAGCGGTTCAGGACAGGGGATGTGAACACTGAAGCTTTCTTT. It encodes CASKRFRTGDVNTEAFF. The chain couples TRBV6-2 or TRBV6-3 to TRBJ1-1; TRBD1 matches 9 bases. V shed 7 bases, J shed 0 bases, and the junction held 12 bases outside the gene matches. The CDR3 is 17 residues long. Germline V gene sequence: CDR1 MNHEY, CDR2 SVGEGT.

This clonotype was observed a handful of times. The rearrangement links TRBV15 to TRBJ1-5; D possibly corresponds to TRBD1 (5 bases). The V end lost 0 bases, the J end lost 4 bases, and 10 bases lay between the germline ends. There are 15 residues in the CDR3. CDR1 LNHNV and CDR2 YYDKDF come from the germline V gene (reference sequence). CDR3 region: CATSRDRGSNQPQHF. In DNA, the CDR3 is TGTGCCACCAGCAGAGATCGGGGGTCGAATCAGCCCCAGCATTTT.

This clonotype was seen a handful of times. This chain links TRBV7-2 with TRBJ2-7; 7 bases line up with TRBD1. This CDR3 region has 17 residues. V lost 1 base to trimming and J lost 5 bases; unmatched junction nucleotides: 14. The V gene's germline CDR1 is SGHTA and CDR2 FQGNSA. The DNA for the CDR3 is TGTGCCAGCAGCTTAGTCCCCCCCCCCGGGACAGATGACGAGCAGTACTTC. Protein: CASSLVPPPGTDDEQYF.

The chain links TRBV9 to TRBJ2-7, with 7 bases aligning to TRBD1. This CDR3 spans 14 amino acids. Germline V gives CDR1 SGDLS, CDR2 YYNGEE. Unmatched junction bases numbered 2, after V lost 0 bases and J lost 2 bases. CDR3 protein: CASSVEGATYEQYF. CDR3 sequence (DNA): TGTGCCAGCAGCGTAGAGGGGGCCACCTACGAGCAGTACTTC.

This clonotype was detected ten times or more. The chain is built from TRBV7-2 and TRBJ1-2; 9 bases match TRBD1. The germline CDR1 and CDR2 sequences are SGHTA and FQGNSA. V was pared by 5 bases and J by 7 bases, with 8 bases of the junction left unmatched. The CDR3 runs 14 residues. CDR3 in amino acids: CASSAHTGGLGYTF. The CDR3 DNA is TGTGCCAGCAGCGCACATACAGGGGGCCTTGGCTACACCTTC. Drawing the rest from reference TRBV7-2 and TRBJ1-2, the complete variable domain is GAGVSQSPSNKVTEKGKDVELRCDPISGHTALYWYRQSLGQGLEFLIYFQGNSAPDKSGLPSDRFSAERTGGSVSTLTIQRTQQEDSAVYLCASSAHTGGLGYTFGSGTRLTVV.

CDR3 in DNA: TGTGCCAGCAGCCCTCACCCGGGACACCCCTATGGCTACACCTTC. This codes for CASSPHPGHPYGYTF. V is TRBV27 and J is TRBJ1-2; the D gene is possibly TRBD1 (6 bases). The CDR3 runs to 15 residues. The ends were cut back, 6 bases at V and 4 bases at J, with 18 bases in the middle. The V gene's germline CDR1 is MNHEY and CDR2 SMNVEV (reference sequence).

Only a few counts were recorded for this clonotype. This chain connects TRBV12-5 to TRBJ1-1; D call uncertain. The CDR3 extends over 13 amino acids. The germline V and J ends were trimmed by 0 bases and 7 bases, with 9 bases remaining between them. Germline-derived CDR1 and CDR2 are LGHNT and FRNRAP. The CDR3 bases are TGTGCTAGTGGTTTGGTACGGAGGAATGAAGCTTTCTTT. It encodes CASGLVRRNEAFF.

The DNA of the CDR3 is TGTGCCAGCAGCTTATGGGGGATGAACACTGAAGCTTTCTTT. Translating gives CASSLWGMNTEAFF. This sequence joins TRBV7-8 and TRBJ1-1; D might be TRBD1 (5 bases). Germline CDR1 and CDR2: SGHVS and FQNEAQ. There are 14 residues in the CDR3. Trimming left V 2 bases short and J 0 bases short, with 7 bases between.

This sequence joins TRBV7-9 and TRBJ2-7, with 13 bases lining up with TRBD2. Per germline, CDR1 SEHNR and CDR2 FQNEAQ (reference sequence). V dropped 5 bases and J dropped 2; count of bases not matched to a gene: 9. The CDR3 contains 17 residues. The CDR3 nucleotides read TGTGCCAGCAGCGCGACTAGCGGGGGGCCTAGGGCCTACGAGCAGTACTTC. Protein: CASSATSGGPRAYEQYF.

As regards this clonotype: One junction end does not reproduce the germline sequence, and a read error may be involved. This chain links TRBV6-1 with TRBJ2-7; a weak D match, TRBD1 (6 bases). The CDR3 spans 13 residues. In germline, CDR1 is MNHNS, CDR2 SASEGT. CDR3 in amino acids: CARSDRRFYEQYF. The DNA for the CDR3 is TGTGCCCGCAGTGACAGGCGTTTCTACGAGCAGTACTTC.

CDR3 amino acids: CASSDFTTDRGGRNTQYF. Here the CDR3 DNA reads TGTGCCAGCAGTGACTTTACGACGGACCGGGGGGGCCGGAATACGCAGTATTTT. The rearrangement uses TRBV6-4 and TRBJ2-3; TRBD2 matches at 8 bases. Germline loops: CDR1 MRHNA, CDR2 SNTAGT. The CDR3 totals 18 residues. V was clipped by 1 base and J by 7 bases; unmatched bases: 16.

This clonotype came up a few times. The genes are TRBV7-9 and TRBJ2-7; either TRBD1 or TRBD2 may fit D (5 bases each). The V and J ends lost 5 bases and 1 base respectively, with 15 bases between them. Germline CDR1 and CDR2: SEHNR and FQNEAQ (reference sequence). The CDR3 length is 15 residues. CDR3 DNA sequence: TGTGCCAGCAGCCTACCGGGACCGGCATCCTACGAGCAGTACTTC. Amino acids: CASSLPGPASYEQYF.

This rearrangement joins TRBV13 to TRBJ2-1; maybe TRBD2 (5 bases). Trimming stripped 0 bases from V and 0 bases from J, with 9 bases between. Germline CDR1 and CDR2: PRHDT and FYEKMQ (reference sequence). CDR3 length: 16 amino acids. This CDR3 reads CASSLGLASSYNEQFF. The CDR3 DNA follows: TGTGCCAGCAGCTTAGGCCTAGCTAGCTCCTACAATGAGCAGTTCTTC.

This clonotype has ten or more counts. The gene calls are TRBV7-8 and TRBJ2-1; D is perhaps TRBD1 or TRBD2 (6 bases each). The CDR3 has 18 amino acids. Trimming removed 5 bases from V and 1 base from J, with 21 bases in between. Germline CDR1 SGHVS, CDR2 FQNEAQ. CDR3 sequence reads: CASSPRWDGGPSYNEQFF. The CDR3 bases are TGTGCCAGCAGCCCACGATGGGATGGGGGGCCTTCCTACAATGAGCAGTTCTTC.

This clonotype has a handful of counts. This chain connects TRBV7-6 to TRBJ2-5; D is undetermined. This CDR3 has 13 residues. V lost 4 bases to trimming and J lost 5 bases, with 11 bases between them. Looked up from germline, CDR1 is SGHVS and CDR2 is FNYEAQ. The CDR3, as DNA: TGTGCCAGCAGCTCGGCCCACGGGGAGACCCAGTACTTC. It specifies CASSSAHGETQYF.

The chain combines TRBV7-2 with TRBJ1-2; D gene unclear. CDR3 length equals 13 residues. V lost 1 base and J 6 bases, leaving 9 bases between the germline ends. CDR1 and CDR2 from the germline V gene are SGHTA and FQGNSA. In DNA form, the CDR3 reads TGTGCCAGCAGCTTAGAACAGTATAATGGCTACACCTTC. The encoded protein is CASSLEQYNGYTF.

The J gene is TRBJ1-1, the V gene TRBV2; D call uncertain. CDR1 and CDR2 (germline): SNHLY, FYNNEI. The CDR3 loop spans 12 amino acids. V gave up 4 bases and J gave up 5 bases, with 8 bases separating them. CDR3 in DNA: TGTGCCAGCAGTGTTTTTGGGACTGAAGCTTTCTTT. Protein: CASSVFGTEAFF.

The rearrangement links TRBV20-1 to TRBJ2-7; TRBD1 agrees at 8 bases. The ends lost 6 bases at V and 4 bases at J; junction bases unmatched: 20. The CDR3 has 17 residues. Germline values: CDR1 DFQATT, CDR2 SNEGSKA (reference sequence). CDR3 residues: CSAPGTGAYYEQYEQYF. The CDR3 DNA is TGCAGTGCCCCCGGGACAGGAGCTTACTACGAGCAGTACGAGCAGTACTTC.

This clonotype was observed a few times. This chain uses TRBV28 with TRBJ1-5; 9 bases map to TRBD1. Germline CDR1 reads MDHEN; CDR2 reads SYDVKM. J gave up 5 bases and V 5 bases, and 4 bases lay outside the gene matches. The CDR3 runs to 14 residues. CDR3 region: CASSQRTGDQPQHF. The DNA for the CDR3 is TGTGCCAGCAGTCAACGGACAGGGGATCAGCCCCAGCATTTT.